This TCR beta chain came from a study of tissue T cells after allogeneic stem cell transplantation. Libraries were prepared by immunoSEQ multiplex PCR; TCRdb keeps only in-frame clonotypes and omits some of them. The sample records about 2,600 clones, around 47% being singletons. The time point: mouse harvest day 14 after allogeneic transplant. Mouse grafts combined 10^7 T-cell-depleted bone marrow cells with 10^6 splenic CD5+ T cells. The V end lost 3 bases, the J end lost 0 bases, and 9 bases lay between the germline ends. There are 15 residues in the CDR3. CDR1 KGHPV and CDR2 FQNQEV come from the germline V gene (reference sequence). This clone was counted between two and nine times. The genes are named according to mouse. The sequence runs out 1 residue before the end of the CDR3; the remainder is reconstructed from the germline J gene.

The sequenced sample was gut tissue. The V gene is TRBV26, the J gene TRBJ2-1; perhaps TRBD1 as D (5 bases). The origin of this receptor is a female BALB/c mouse given C57BL/6 T cells with graft-versus-host disease after an allogeneic hematopoietic cell transplant. CDR3 DNA (partial): TGTGCCAGCAGTCTCCCAGGGTATAACTATGCTGAGCAGTTC. Its translation is CASSLPGYNYAEQF. The CDR3 in its entirety is CASSLPGYNYAEQFF.